The 5 T cell receptor beta chains below all came from one sample that was sequenced in a study of PD-L1 blockade in urothelial cancer. As for time point: pretreatment peripheral blood. This table comes from immunoSEQ multiplex PCR, and its TCRdb copy is limited to in-frame clones, with some not included. The sample records around 71,000 clones, 85% being singletons. Sequenced here: PBMCs, sampled around atezolizumab (anti-PD-L1) treatment. The origin of the receptors is a man between 40 and 49 years old with urothelial cancer.

The chain links TRBV7-6 to TRBJ2-1; 11 bases agree with TRBD1. The J segment lost 7 bases and the V segment lost 5 bases, leaving 7 bases of the junction unmatched. Germline V gene data show CDR1 as SGHVS and CDR2 as FNYEAQ. The CDR3 is 15 amino acids. The CDR3 region has the DNA TGTGCCAGCAGCCTCGGACAGGGGGCCCTTAATGAGCAGTTCTTC. Protein product: CASSLGQGALNEQFF.

This chain uses TRBV29-1 with TRBJ1-2; possible D gene TRBD1, 6 bases. V gave up 4 bases and J gave up 7 bases, with 10 bases separating them. The CDR3 totals 11 residues. CDR1 and CDR2 from the germline V gene are SQVTM and ANQGSEA. CDR3 sequence reads: CSVGGGAGYTF. The CDR3 DNA is TGCAGCGTTGGAGGGGGGGCTGGCTACACCTTC.

CDR3 region: CASSGGGEAFF. CDR3 DNA sequence: TGTGCCAGCAGTGGAGGAGGTGAAGCTTTCTTT. V and J are TRBV25-1 and TRBJ1-1, with unresolved D. The V gene's germline CDR1 is MGHDK and CDR2 SYGVNS. Trimming shortened V by 4 bases and J by 7 bases, and 7 bases separated the two germline ends. This CDR3 comprises 11 residues.

The chain uses TRBV28 and TRBJ2-6; no clear D. Germline assignment: CDR1 MDHEN and CDR2 SYDVKM. The CDR3 sequence is 14 residues long. Trimming removed 2 bases at V and 5 bases at J, with 7 bases between. CDR3 bases: TGTGCCAGCAGTTTAAATAGTTGGGCCAACGTCCTGACTTTC. This codes for CASSLNSWANVLTF.

The chain has TRBV11-2 and TRBJ2-5; the match to TRBD2 covers 9 bases. Germline trimming cut 3 bases from V and 1 base from J; bases unmatched to any gene: 15. CDR1 is SGHAT, CDR2 FQNNGV, per germline. The CDR3 spans 19 residues. For the CDR3, the DNA is TGTGCCAGCAGCTTCGCGCTAGCGGGGTCGTACCGCGGCCAAGAGACCCAGTACTTC. Translation: CASSFALAGSYRGQETQYF.